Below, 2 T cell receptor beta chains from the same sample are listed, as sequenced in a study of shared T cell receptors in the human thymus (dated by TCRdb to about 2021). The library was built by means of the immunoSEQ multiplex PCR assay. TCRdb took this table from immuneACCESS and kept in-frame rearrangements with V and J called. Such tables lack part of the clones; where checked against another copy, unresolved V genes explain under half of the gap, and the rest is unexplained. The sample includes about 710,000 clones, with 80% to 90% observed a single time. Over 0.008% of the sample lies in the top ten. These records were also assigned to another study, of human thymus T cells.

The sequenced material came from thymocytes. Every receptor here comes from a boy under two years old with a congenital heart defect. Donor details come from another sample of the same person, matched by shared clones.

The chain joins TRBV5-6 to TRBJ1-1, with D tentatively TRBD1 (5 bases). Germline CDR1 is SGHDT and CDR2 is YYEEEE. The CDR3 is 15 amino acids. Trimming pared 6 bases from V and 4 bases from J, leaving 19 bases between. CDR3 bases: TGTGCCAGCACCCCACTCAGGGTAGGAATCACTGAAGCTTTCTTT. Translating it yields CASTPLRVGITEAFF.

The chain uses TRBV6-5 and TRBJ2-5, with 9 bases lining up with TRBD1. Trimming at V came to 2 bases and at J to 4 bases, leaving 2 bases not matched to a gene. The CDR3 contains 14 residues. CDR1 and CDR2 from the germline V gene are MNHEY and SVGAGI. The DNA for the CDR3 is TGTGCCAGCAGTTACCGACAGGGGGGAGAGACCCAGTACTTC. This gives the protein CASSYRQGGETQYF.